This T cell receptor beta chain emerged from a study of PD-1 blockade in classical Hodgkin lymphoma. Study-wide results and limits: CD4+ TCR diversity climbed significantly by C4D1, unlike CD8+ TCR diversity. Newly diagnosed patients were said to have less baseline TCR diversity than healthy donors did.

Patients all relapsed after autologous stem cell transplantation, and there was variation in brentuximab vedotin exposure. Notes on this clone: Antigen specificity is unknown.

This CDR3 has 13 amino acids. Trimming left V 0 bases short and J 4 bases short, with 4 bases between. Germline-derived CDR1 and CDR2 are SGHTA and FQGTGA. Here immunoSEQ multiplex PCR was the method, and the copy in TCRdb shows in-frame clones only, minus some. The repertoire has about 16,000 clones, approximately 58% of them found once; the top ten carry about 11%. This clonotype was obtained from a human donor with classical Hodgkin lymphoma. Material: peripheral blood mononuclear cells (PBMCs), obtained at baseline. V gene TRBV7-3 combines with J gene TRBJ2-1; D gene ambiguous. CDR3 nucleotides: TGTGCCAGCAGCTTAACAGGGTACAATGAGCAGTTCTTC. This sequence encodes CASSLTGYNEQFF.